A selection of T cell receptor beta chains follows, all from one sample in a study of shared clonotypes between healthy human individuals. The protocol was immunoSEQ multiplex PCR, while the TCRdb copy is restricted to in-frame clones and leaves out a portion. The sample has roughly 590,000 clones, 95% to 96% seen once. The specimen was naive CD8+ T cells sorted from blood. Receptors originate from a woman under 40 in good health. Each CDR3 is given with its conserved first and last residue. A D gene is named only where the DNA matches it firmly.

j_call | v_call | d_call | cdr3_aa
TRBJ1-6 | TRBV10-3 | NA | CAINAGDNSPLHF
TRBJ2-7 | TRBV2 | TRBD2 | CASTRLAGVHEQYF
TRBJ2-7 | TRBV7-8 | NA | CASSLAWKGEQYF
TRBJ2-5 | TRBV5-6 | NA | CASQRGGETQYF
TRBJ1-2 | TRBV7-8 | TRBD1 | CASSSDTLTGANYGYTF
TRBJ2-3 | TRBV9 | TRBD2 | CASSVATLAGTTDTQYF
TRBJ1-2 | TRBV19 | NA | CASSSSMEANYGYTF
TRBJ2-6 | TRBV5-1 | NA | CASSPGRYSGANVLTF
TRBJ1-5 | TRBV27 | TRBD1 | CASSDRGGQPQHF
NA | TRBV5-1 | NA | CASSGDTYEQYF
TRBJ2-5 | TRBV5-4 | NA | CASSLVGAGEETQYF
TRBJ2-1 | TRBV9 | NA | CASSGRAEQFF
TRBJ1-1 | TRBV5-4 | NA | CASSRPGTGNTEAFF
TRBJ1-1 | TRBV11-3 | NA | CASSRSVNTEAFF
TRBJ2-3 | TRBV28 | NA | CASRPGSNYGTQYF
TRBJ1-2 | TRBV5-8 | NA | CASSLVVASYTF
TRBJ2-3 | TRBV27 | NA | CASSLGISTDTQYF
TRBJ2-3 | TRBV25-1 | TRBD1 | CASSVGTGSFDTQYF